This TCR beta chain was recovered during a study of T cell changes during pregnancy in multiple sclerosis. Germline-derived CDR1 and CDR2 are MNHEY and SVGAGI. V shed 5 bases and J 5 bases; nucleotides not matched to a gene: 4. CDR3 length equals 13 residues. Clones were sequenced by immunoSEQ multiplex PCR, and TCRdb holds only the in-frame ones, with some missing. Of about 120,000 clones listed, approximately 93% are singletons. The input for sequencing was peripheral blood, taken before pregnancy. The rearrangement uses TRBV6-5 and TRBJ2-7; TRBD1 agrees at 9 bases. This sequence originates from a female donor with multiple sclerosis, enrolled in a pregnancy study. The CDR3 DNA is TGTGCCAGCAGTCGGGACAGGGTCAACGAGCAGTACTTC. Its translation is CASSRDRVNEQYF.